This T cell receptor (beta chain) appears in the sequencing data of a study of molecular identifiers for immune sequencing clone quantification. TCRdb reprocessed the PCR reads via MiXCR and lists one record per CDR3 protein. The sample records more than 300,000 distinct CDR3 sequences, around 21% being singletons. The CDR3 covers 18 residues. The germline V gene has CDR1 SGHAT and CDR2 FQNNGV. The ends lost 5 bases at V and 9 bases at J; junction bases unmatched: 14. This clonotype was counted a few times. This receptor was identified in a human donor in good health. Some libraries in this study had Jurkat cell RNA spiked in. The chain uses TRBV11-2 and TRBJ2-2, with 14 positions matching TRBD2. Sequencing was done on a sample of naive CD8+ T cells from blood, with Jurkat cell RNA spiked in. Stated subset: FACS-sorted CD8+CD4-CCR7+CD45RA+ naive T cells. Written as DNA, the CDR3 is TGTGCCAGCAGCCCCCCCCCGGGACTAGCGGGGGAACACCGGGAGCTGTTTTTT. Protein product: CASSPPPGLAGEHRELFF.